This entry lists 9 T cell receptor beta chains sequenced from one sample in a study of identical twins' blood T cells. TCRdb re-called the 5' RACE reads through MiXCR, storing one row per CDR3 protein. The table includes roughly 340,000 distinct CDR3 sequences, roughly 30% detected once. The source material was PBMCs. Source of these receptors: a woman aged 18 to 55 in good health.

J is TRBJ1-2 and V is TRBV12-3 or TRBV12-4; perhaps TRBD1 as D (5 bases). CDR3 size: 13 residues. V lost 6 bases and J lost 6, with 14 bases in between. This chain's CDR3 is CASRDLQGDGYTF. CDR3 nucleotide sequence: TGTGCCAGCAGAGACCTCCAGGGAGATGGCTACACCTTC.

A few counts support this clonotype. CDR3 amino acids: CASSPRGAAEKLFF. The CDR3 nucleotides read TGTGCCAGCAGTCCCCGCGGGGCAGCTGAAAAACTGTTTTTT. The chain carries TRBV27 and TRBJ1-4; D possibly corresponds to TRBD1 (5 bases). There are 14 residues in the CDR3. Germline V gives CDR1 MNHEY, CDR2 SMNVEV (reference sequence). The V end was cut by 5 bases, the J end by 7 bases, with 14 bases between.

Remarks on this clonotype: A read error may account for a junction end that differs from germline. J is TRBJ1-2 and V is TRBV18; D might be TRBD1 (6 bases). In germline, CDR1 is KGHSH, CDR2 LQKENI. This CDR3 spans 17 amino acids. CDR3 sequence (DNA): TGTGCCAGCTCACCACCGAACAGGGTGGAAGCTAACTATGGCTACGCCTTC. This gives the protein CASSPPNRVEANYGYAF. Based on the CDR3 plus reference TRBV18 and TRBJ1-2, the full variable domain is NAGVMQNPRHLVRRRGQEARLRCSPMKGHSHVYWYRQLPEEGLKFMVYLQKENIIDESGMPKERFSAEFPKEGPSILRIQQVVRGDSAAYFCASSPPNRVEANYGYAFGSGTRLTVV.

This clonotype came up a few times. V is TRBV9 and J is TRBJ2-1; weak D call: TRBD2 (7 bases). The V gene lost 3 bases and the J gene lost 4 bases, with 17 bases spanning the gap. Looked up from germline, CDR1 is SGDLS and CDR2 is YYNGEE. The CDR3 runs 16 residues. The CDR3 DNA is TGTGCCAGCAGCGCCCTCAGGGGAGGGTCTTACAATGAGCAGTTCTTC. Residues: CASSALRGGSYNEQFF.

This clonotype has at least ten counts. Here the CDR3 DNA reads TGCAGCGTGGGCCGCTTTTTACAGGGCACTGAAGCTTTCTTT. This encodes CSVGRFLQGTEAFF. The chain links TRBV29-1 to TRBJ1-1; TRBD1 is a possible D gene (6 bases). The V end lost 6 bases, the J end lost 4 bases, and 18 bases lay between the germline ends. The germline V gene encodes CDR1 SQVTM and CDR2 ANQGSEA. The CDR3 has 14 amino acids.

This clonotype was recorded a few times. The rearrangement joins TRBV7-3 to TRBJ2-3; TRBD1 matches 7 bases. This CDR3 has 15 amino acids. CDR1 SGHTA and CDR2 FQGTGA come from the germline V gene. Trimming took 2 bases from V and 2 from J; bases not matched to a gene: 4. DNA of the CDR3: TGTGCCAGCAGCTTAGGGACAGAGCTCACAGATACGCAGTATTTT. It codes for CASSLGTELTDTQYF.

This chain's CDR3 is CASSPRGGSYNSPLHF. The CDR3 region has the DNA TGTGCCAGCTCACCACGGGGTGGCTCCTATAATTCACCCCTCCACTTT. The chain links TRBV18 to TRBJ1-6; D is unresolved. CDR3 length: 16 amino acids. Germline loops: CDR1 KGHSH, CDR2 LQKENI. Trimming removed 1 base at V and 0 bases at J, with 7 bases between.

The rearrangement uses TRBV2 and TRBJ1-5; perhaps TRBD1 as D (6 bases). V was shortened by 6 bases and J by 5 bases, with 8 bases between the two germline ends. CDR3 size: 12 residues. CDR1 and CDR2 (germline): SNHLY, FYNNEI. CDR3 DNA sequence: TGTGCCAGCAGCAAGGGGGATCAGCCCCAGCATTTT. Its protein product is CASSKGDQPQHF.

The CDR3 here is CSVNRDLGWYGYTF. The CDR3 DNA reads as TGCAGCGTTAATCGGGACTTGGGCTGGTATGGCTACACCTTC. The genes are TRBV29-1 and TRBJ1-2; D is possibly TRBD1 (5 bases). The V end was cut by 5 bases, the J end by 5 bases, with 18 bases between. CDR1 SQVTM and CDR2 ANQGSEA come from the germline V gene. The CDR3 contains 14 residues.